This TCR beta chain was captured in a study of blood T cell repertoires in COVID-19. Study in general: There were acute and convalescent COVID-19 samples, and they came from the United States, Italy and Spain. PBMCs, B-cell-depleted T cells, or T cells provided the cDNA or gDNA that made up the material.

Per the authors' pipeline: Nucleated cell number was recorded as an estimate derived from reference gene primer amplification. Measured with immunoSEQ multiplex PCR; TCRdb has only the in-frame clones, and not every one. V, J and clone size were drawn from that table, and D and trimming were deduced from the DNA. The sample has about 230,000 clones, 75% to 85% seen once. The sample holds one count of this clone. CDR3 length: 20 residues. Sequencing was carried out using peripheral blood. J is TRBJ2-1 and V is TRBV21-1; the table calls TRBD2, which could not be checked here. TRBV21-1 has pseudogene status. The receptor was derived from a man in his forties who had recovered from COVID-19. The CDR3 coding sequence is TGTGCCAGCAGCAAAGACAAGGTCCAGCGGGGGGCCCCGGTCTACAATGAGCAGTTCTTC. Translated, it gives CASSKDKVQRGAPVYNEQFF.